One and the same sample provided the 15 T cell receptor beta chains below, sequenced in a study of OX40 agonist ivuxolimab in advanced cancers. Method: immunoSEQ multiplex PCR; TCRdb's copy keeps in-frame clones and lacks some. Of fewer than 40,000 clones listed, about three quarters are singletons. This material consisted of CD4+ or CD8+ T cells sorted from blood, taken in a trial of the OX40 agonist ivuxolimab. All receptors come from an adult with an advanced solid tumor such as melanoma, head and neck, liver or kidney cancer.

This clone was seen more than once but under ten times. This rearrangement joins TRBV2 to TRBJ2-5, with D unclear. V lost 6 bases to trimming and J lost 1 base, with 9 bases between them. Germline V lookup: CDR1 SNHLY, CDR2 FYNNEI. This CDR3 contains 13 residues. CDR3 nucleotides: TGTGCCAGCAGACGAGCCTTCCAAGAGACCCAGTACTTC. It codes for CASRRAFQETQYF.

This clone was seen only a few times. This chain uses TRBV4-1 with TRBJ2-4, with D maybe TRBD2 (6 bases). Germline V gene sequence: CDR1 MGHRA, CDR2 YSYEKL. This CDR3 spans 16 amino acids. Between the trimmed V and J ends, which lost 4 bases and 6 bases, there was a span of 19 bases. CDR3 nucleotides: TGCGCCAGCAGCCCCGCTTCTTATGGGGGGTTAAACATTCAGTACTTC. It translates to CASSPASYGGLNIQYF.

The genes are TRBV19 and TRBJ1-5; possible D gene TRBD1, 6 bases. Trimming stripped 5 bases from V and 1 base from J, with 12 bases between. Germline V lookup: CDR1 LNHDA, CDR2 SQIVND (reference sequence). CDR3 length: 15 amino acids. The chain's CDR3 is CASSPGQLSNQPQHF. Written as DNA, the CDR3 is TGTGCCAGTAGTCCAGGACAGCTCAGCAATCAGCCCCAGCATTTT.

The CDR3 sequence: CASSNPGLTHNEQFF. The CDR3 nucleotides read TGTGCCAGTAGTAACCCGGGACTAACCCACAATGAGCAGTTCTTC. The chain links TRBV19 to TRBJ2-1; 7 nucleotides line up with TRBD2. V gave up 4 bases and J gave up 5 bases; unmatched junction bases: 8. Germline-derived CDR1 and CDR2 are LNHDA and SQIVND (reference sequence). This CDR3 comprises 15 residues.

The chain employs TRBV2 and TRBJ2-7; the D gene is possibly TRBD1 (6 bases). Trimming shortened V by 6 bases and J by 0 bases, and 12 bases separated the two germline ends. Germline V gives CDR1 SNHLY, CDR2 FYNNEI. This CDR3 spans 14 amino acids. CDR3 region: CASRARGNSYEQYF. The DNA of the CDR3 is TGTGCCAGCAGAGCTAGGGGGAACTCCTACGAGCAGTACTTC.

The chain links TRBV6-5 to TRBJ1-3; the match to TRBD1 covers 9 bases. Germline loops: CDR1 MNHEY, CDR2 SVGAGI. The length of the CDR3 is 15 residues. The junction had 3 bases not matched to a gene; V was cut back by 6 bases and J by 0 bases. The CDR3 spells CASSGGQGSGNTIYF. CDR3 DNA: TGTGCCAGCAGCGGGGGACAGGGCTCTGGAAACACCATATATTTT.

A note on this clone: The sample carries other DNA sequences with the same CDR3. The chain links TRBV21-1 to TRBJ2-5; no check of the table's D call, TRBD1, against the DNA was made. TRBV21-1 is a documented pseudogene. The CDR3 is 14 amino acids. DNA of the CDR3: TGTGCCAGCAGTAGGGCAGGGGGATGCGAGACCCAGTACTTC. Translating it yields CASSRAGGCETQYF.

The rearrangement links TRBV7-9 to TRBJ2-1, with TRBD2 matching 14 bases. The V segment lost 4 bases and the J segment 8 bases; nucleotides outside the gene matches: 7. This CDR3 region has 16 residues. Germline CDR1 SEHNR, CDR2 FQNEAQ (reference sequence). DNA of the CDR3: TGTGCCAGCAGCTCCAGGACTAGCGGGAGGAAAGATGAGCAGTTCTTC. Amino acids: CASSSRTSGRKDEQFF.

The chain combines TRBV20-1 with TRBJ2-1; possible D gene TRBD2, 5 bases. V was pared by 8 bases and J by 9 bases, with 14 bases between. Germline CDR1 and CDR2: DFQATT and SNEGSKA (reference sequence). CDR3 length equals 11 residues. Here the CDR3 reads CSKGPAGEQFF. CDR3 nucleotide sequence: TGCAGTAAAGGACCGGCGGGTGAGCAGTTCTTC.

This rearrangement joins TRBV29-1 to TRBJ2-5; D not certain. The germline V gene encodes CDR1 SQVTM and CDR2 ANQGSEA. The CDR3 is 14 amino acids. Trimming stripped 7 bases from V and 1 base from J, with 16 bases between. This CDR3 is CSAVTRGPQETQYF. The CDR3 DNA sequence: TGCAGCGCTGTGACCCGAGGCCCCCAAGAGACCCAGTACTTC. The full variable domain, with the rest looked up from reference TRBV29-1 and TRBJ2-5, is SAVISQKPSRDICQRGTSLTIQCQVDSQVTMMFWYRQQPGQSLTLIATANQGSEATYESGFVIDKFPISRPNLTFSTLTVSNMSPEDSSIYLCSAVTRGPQETQYFGPGTRLLVL.

The chain employs TRBV12-5 and TRBJ1-1, with a weak D call TRBD1 (5 bases). Trimming pared 7 bases from V and 1 base from J, leaving 19 bases between. CDR3 length equals 16 residues. Germline CDR1 LGHNT, CDR2 FRNRAP. The CDR3 here is CASDLTGRRANTEAFF. CDR3 sequence (DNA): TGTGCTAGTGATCTCACGGGACGTCGGGCGAACACTGAAGCTTTCTTT.

This rearrangement joins TRBV5-1 to TRBJ2-2; no definite D call. Germline CDR1 reads SGHRS; CDR2 reads YFSETQ. V dropped 3 bases and J dropped 6 bases, with 9 bases sitting between them. CDR3 length: 13 amino acids. CDR3 in amino acids: CASSSPLPGELFF. In nucleotides, the CDR3 is TGCGCCAGCAGCTCACCGCTCCCCGGGGAGCTGTTTTTT. The variable domain in full, with the rest retrieved from reference TRBV5-1 and TRBJ2-2, is KAGVTQTPRYLIKTRGQQVTLSCSPISGHRSVSWYQQTPGQGLQFLFEYFSETQRNKGNFPGRFSGRQFSNSRSEMNVSTLELGDSALYLCASSSPLPGELFFGEGSRLTVL.

The J gene is TRBJ1-4, the V gene TRBV27; the D gene is possibly TRBD1 (6 bases). CDR3 length: 13 amino acids. With 5 bases removed from V and 7 bases from J, the gap between germline ends came to 11 bases. CDR1 and CDR2 (germline): MNHEY, SMNVEV (reference sequence). CDR3 amino acids: CASSRQAPEKLFF. Here the CDR3 DNA reads TGTGCCAGCAGTAGACAGGCCCCTGAAAAACTGTTTTTT.

V usage is TRBV18 and J usage is TRBJ1-6; 7 bases line up with TRBD1. V was pared by 5 bases and J by 7 bases, with 11 bases of the junction left unmatched. The CDR3 is 16 residues long. Germline CDR1 is KGHSH and CDR2 is LQKENI. In nucleotides, the CDR3 is TGTGCCAGCTCATTTCGCTGGGACAGCGCAAATTCACCCCTCCACTTT. Translated, it gives CASSFRWDSANSPLHF.

This sequence joins TRBV11-2 and TRBJ2-7; 9 bases fit TRBD2. The germline V gene has CDR1 SGHAT and CDR2 FQNNGV. V shed 0 bases and J 7 bases; nucleotides not matched to a gene: 7. The CDR3 extends over 15 amino acids. The CDR3 protein is CASSLEGSGSGEQYF. In nucleotides, the CDR3 is TGTGCCAGCAGCTTAGAAGGTAGCGGGAGTGGGGAGCAGTACTTC.